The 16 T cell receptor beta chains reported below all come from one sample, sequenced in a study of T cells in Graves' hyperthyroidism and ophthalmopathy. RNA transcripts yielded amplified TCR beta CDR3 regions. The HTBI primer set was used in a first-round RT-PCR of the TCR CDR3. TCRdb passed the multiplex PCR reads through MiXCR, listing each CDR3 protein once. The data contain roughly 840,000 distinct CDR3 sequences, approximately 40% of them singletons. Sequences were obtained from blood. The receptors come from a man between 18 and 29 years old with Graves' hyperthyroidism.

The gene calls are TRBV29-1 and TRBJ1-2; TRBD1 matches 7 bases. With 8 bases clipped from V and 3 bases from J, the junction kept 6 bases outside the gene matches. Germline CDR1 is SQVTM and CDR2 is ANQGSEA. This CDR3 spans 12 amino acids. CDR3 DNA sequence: TGCAGCCCGACAGGGATGGACTATGGCTACACCTTC. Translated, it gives CSPTGMDYGYTF.

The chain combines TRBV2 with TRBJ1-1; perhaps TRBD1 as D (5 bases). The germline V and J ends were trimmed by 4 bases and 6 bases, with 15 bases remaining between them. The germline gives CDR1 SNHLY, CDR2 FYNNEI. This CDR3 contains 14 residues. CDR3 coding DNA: TGTGCCAGCAGTGGAACTAGGGGTAACCCTGAAGCTTTCTTT. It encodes CASSGTRGNPEAFF.

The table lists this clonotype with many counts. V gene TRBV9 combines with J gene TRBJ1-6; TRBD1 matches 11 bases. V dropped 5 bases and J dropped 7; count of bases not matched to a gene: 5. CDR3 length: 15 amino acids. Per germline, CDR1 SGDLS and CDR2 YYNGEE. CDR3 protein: CASSQDRGRNSPLHF. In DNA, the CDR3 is TGTGCCAGCAGTCAGGACAGGGGGCGGAATTCACCCCTCCACTTT. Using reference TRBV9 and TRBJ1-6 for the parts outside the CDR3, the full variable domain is DSGVTQTPKHLITATGQRVTLRCSPRSGDLSVYWYQQSLDQGLQFLIQYYNGEERAKGNILERFSAQQFPDLHSELNLSSLELGDSALYFCASSQDRGRNSPLHFGNGTRLTVT.

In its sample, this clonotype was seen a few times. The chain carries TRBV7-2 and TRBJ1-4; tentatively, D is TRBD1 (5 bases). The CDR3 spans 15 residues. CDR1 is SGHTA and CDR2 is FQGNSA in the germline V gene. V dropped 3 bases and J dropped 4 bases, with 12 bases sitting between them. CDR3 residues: CASSLGDVDNEKLFF. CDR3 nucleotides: TGTGCCAGCAGCTTGGGGGACGTCGATAATGAAAAACTGTTTTTT.

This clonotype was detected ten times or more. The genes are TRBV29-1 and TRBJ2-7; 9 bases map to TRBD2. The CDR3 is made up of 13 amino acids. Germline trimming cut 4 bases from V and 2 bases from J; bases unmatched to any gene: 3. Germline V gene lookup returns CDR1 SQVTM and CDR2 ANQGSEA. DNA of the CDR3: TGCAGCGTTGGGGGCGGGAGGGCCTACGAGCAGTACTTC. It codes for CSVGGGRAYEQYF.

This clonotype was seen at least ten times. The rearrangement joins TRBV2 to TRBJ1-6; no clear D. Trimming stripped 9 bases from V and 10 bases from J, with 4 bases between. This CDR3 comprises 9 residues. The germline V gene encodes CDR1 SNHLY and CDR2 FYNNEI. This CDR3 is CASSSPLHF. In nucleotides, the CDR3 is TGTGCCAGTTCCTCACCCCTCCACTTT.

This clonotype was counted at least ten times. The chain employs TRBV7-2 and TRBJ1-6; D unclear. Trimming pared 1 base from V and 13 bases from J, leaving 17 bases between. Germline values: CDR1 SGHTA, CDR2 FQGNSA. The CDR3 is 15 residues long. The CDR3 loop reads CASSLENGPASPLHF. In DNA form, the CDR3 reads TGTGCCAGCAGCTTAGAAAACGGGCCTGCTTCGCCCCTCCACTTT.

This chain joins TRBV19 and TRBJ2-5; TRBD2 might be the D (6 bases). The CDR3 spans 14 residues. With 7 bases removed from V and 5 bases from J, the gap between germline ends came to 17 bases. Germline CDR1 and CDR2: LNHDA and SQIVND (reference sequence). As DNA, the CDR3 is TGTGCCAGTACTAGCGAAGTCGCCGGGGAGACCCAGTACTTC. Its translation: CASTSEVAGETQYF.

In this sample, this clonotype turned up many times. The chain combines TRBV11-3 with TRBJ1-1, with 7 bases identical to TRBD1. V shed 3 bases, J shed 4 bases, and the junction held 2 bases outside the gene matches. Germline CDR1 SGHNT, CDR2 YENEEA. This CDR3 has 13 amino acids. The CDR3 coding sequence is TGTGCCAGCAGCTTGGGACAGCCCACTGAAGCTTTCTTT. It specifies CASSLGQPTEAFF.

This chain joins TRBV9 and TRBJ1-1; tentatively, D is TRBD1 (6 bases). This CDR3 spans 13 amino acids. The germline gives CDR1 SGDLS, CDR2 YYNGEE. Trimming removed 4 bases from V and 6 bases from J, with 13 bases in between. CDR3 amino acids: CASSTGQHAEAFF. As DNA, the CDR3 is TGTGCCAGCAGCACCGGACAGCACGCTGAAGCTTTCTTT.

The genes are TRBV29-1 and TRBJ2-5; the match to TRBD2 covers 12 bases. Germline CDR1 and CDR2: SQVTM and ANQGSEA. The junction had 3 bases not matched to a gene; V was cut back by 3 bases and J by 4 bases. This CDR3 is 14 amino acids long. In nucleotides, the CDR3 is TGCAGCGTTGAGGAGGGACTAGCGGGAGAGACCCAGTACTTC. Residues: CSVEEGLAGETQYF.

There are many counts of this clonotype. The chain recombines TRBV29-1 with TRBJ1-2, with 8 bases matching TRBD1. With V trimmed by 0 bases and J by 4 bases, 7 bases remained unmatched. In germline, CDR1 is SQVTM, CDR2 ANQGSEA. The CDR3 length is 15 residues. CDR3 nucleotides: TGCAGCGTTGAAGAGGCCAGGGGGCGTGTCTATGGCTACACCTTC. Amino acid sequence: CSVEEARGRVYGYTF. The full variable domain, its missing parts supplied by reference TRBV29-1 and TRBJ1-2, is SAVISQKPSRDICQRGTSLTIQCQVDSQVTMMFWYRQQPGQSLTLIATANQGSEATYESGFVIDKFPISRPNLTFSTLTVSNMSPEDSSIYLCSVEEARGRVYGYTFGSGTRLTVV.

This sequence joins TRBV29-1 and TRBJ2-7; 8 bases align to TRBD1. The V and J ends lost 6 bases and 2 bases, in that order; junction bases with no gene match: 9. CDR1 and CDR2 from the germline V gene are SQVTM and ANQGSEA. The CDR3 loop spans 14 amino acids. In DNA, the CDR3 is TGCAGCGTCGCTGGGACAGGCCTTACCTACGAGCAGTACTTC. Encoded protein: CSVAGTGLTYEQYF.

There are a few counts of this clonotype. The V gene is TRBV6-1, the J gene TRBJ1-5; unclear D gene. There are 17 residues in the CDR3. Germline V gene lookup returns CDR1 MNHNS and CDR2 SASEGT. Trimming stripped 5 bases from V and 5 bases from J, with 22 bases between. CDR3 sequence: CASSPGLAPLSDQPQHF. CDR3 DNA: TGTGCCAGCAGTCCCGGTTTGGCCCCTCTTTCAGATCAGCCCCAGCATTTT.

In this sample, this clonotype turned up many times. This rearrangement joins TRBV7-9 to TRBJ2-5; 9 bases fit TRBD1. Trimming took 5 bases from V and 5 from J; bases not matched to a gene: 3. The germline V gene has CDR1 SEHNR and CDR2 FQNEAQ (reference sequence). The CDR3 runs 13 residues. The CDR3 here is CASSQQGAETQYF. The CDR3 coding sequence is TGTGCCAGCAGCCAACAGGGGGCTGAGACCCAGTACTTC.

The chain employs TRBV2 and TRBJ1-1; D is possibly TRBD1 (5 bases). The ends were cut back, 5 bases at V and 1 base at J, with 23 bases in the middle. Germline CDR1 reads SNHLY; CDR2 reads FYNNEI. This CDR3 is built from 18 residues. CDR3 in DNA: TGTGCCAGCAGTTCCTCCCGGGGTGGGGGGTTCGGGAACACTGAAGCTTTCTTT. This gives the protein CASSSSRGGGFGNTEAFF. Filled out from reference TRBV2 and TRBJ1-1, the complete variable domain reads EPEVTQTPSHQVTQMGQEVILRCVPISNHLYFYWYRQILGQKVEFLVSFYNNEISEKSEIFDDQFSVERPDGSNFTLKIRSTKLEDSAMYFCASSSSRGGGFGNTEAFFGQGTRLTVV.